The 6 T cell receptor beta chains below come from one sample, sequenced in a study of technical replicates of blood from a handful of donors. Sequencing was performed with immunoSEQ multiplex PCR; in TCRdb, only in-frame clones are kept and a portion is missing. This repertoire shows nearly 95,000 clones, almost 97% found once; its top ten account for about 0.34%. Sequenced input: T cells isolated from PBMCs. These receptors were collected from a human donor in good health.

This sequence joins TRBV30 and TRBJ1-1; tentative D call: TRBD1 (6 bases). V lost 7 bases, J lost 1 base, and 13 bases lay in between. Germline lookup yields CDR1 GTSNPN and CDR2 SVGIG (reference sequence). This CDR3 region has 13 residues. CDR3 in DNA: TGTGCCTTGTACAGGGCAGGGAACACTGAAGCTTTCTTT. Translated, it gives CALYRAGNTEAFF.

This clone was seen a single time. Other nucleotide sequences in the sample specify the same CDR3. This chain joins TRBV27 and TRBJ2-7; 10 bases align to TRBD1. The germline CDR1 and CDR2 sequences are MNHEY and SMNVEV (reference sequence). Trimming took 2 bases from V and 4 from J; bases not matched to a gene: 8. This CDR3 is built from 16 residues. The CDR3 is CASSLLGGQGPYEQYF. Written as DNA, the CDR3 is TGTGCCAGCAGTTTACTCGGGGGACAGGGGCCTTACGAGCAGTACTTC.

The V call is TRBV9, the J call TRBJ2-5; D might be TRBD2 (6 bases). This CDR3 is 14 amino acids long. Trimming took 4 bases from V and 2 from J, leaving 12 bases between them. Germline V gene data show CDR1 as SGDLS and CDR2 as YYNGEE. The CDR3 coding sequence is TGTGCCAGCAGCAAGGGACTTCTTCAAGAGACCCAGTACTTC. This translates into CASSKGLLQETQYF.

The CDR3: CASSPLGTEKETQYF. Written as DNA, the CDR3 is TGTGCCAGCAGCCCCCTGGGGACAGAAAAAGAGACCCAGTACTTC. The V gene is TRBV5-6, the J gene TRBJ2-5; TRBD1 matches at 7 bases. Per the germline V gene, CDR1 is SGHDT and CDR2 is YYEEEE. V was clipped by 4 bases and J by 3 bases; unmatched bases: 9. This CDR3 region has 15 residues.

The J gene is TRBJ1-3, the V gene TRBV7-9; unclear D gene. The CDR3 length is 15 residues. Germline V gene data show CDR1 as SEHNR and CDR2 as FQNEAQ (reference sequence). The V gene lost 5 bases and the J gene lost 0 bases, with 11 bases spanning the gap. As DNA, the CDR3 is TGTGCCAGCAGCCGTGGACTCAGCTCTGGAAACACCATATATTTT. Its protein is CASSRGLSSGNTIYF.

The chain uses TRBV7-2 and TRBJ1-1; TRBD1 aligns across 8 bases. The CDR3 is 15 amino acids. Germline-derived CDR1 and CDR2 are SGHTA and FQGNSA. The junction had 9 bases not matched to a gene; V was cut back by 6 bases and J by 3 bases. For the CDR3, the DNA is TGTGCCAGCAGGCATCCGGGACAGGCCTACACTGAAGCTTTCTTT. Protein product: CASRHPGQAYTEAFF.